This passage covers 9 T cell receptor beta chains from one sample sequenced in a study of blood T cell repertoires in COVID-19. This table comes from immunoSEQ multiplex PCR, and its TCRdb copy is limited to in-frame clones, with some not included. The repertoire holds about 110,000 clones, with 80% to 90% as singletons. The sequencing input was peripheral blood. These receptors were obtained from a man aged 35 to 55 with acute or convalescent COVID-19.

The chain joins TRBV28 to TRBJ2-7, with D uncertain. Trimming shortened V by 4 bases and J by 3 bases, and 4 bases separated the two germline ends. CDR1 and CDR2 (germline): MDHEN, SYDVKM. The CDR3 sequence is 11 residues long. CDR3: CASSSIYEQYF. The CDR3 DNA reads TGTGCCAGCAGTTCCATCTACGAGCAGTACTTC.

This clone was counted between two and nine times. This chain joins TRBV27 and TRBJ1-2; 12 nucleotides match TRBD1. The CDR3 spans 17 residues. Germline assignment: CDR1 MNHEY and CDR2 SMNVEV (reference sequence). V shed 5 bases, J shed 2 bases, and the junction held 9 bases outside the gene matches. This chain's CDR3 is CASSPLGQGARNYGYTF. CDR3 nucleotide sequence: TGTGCCAGCAGTCCACTGGGACAGGGGGCGAGGAACTATGGCTACACCTTC.

The chain is built from TRBV30 and TRBJ2-7, with D perhaps TRBD1 (6 bases). Trimming stripped 2 bases from V and 2 bases from J, with 19 bases between. Germline values: CDR1 GTSNPN, CDR2 SVGIG (reference sequence). The CDR3 consists of 16 residues. The CDR3 nucleotides are TGTGCCTGGAGTCCTTCCTGGCAGGGGAGAGCCTACGAGCAGTACTTC. Translation gives CAWSPSWQGRAYEQYF. Based on the CDR3 plus reference TRBV30 and TRBJ2-7, the full variable domain is SQTIHQWPATLVQPVGSPLSLECTVEGTSNPNLYWYRQAAGRGLQLLFYSVGIGQISSEVPQNLSASRPQDRQFILSSKKLLLSDSGFYLCAWSPSWQGRAYEQYFGPGTRLTVT.

This chain joins TRBV7-2 and TRBJ1-4; perhaps TRBD1 as D (5 bases). V was shortened by 5 bases and J by 4 bases, with 11 bases between the two germline ends. This CDR3 region has 14 residues. From germline, CDR1 is SGHTA and CDR2 FQGNSA. CDR3 coding DNA: TGTGCCAGCAGCCTCAGGGCGAATAATGAAAAACTGTTTTTT. Translation: CASSLRANNEKLFF.

The chain links TRBV14 to TRBJ2-5, with 9 positions matching TRBD1. From germline, CDR1 is SGHDN and CDR2 FVKESK. CDR3 length equals 15 residues. V lost 4 bases to trimming and J lost 5 bases; unmatched junction nucleotides: 8. DNA of the CDR3: TGTGCCAGCAGCCTTGGGACAGGGCTGGGGGAGACCCAGTACTTC. Encoded protein: CASSLGTGLGETQYF. The variable domain in full, completed from reference TRBV14 and TRBJ2-5, reads EAGVTQFPSHSVIEKGQTVTLRCDPISGHDNLYWYRRVMGKEIKFLLHFVKESKQDESGMPNNRFLAERTGGTYSTLKVQPAELEDSGVYFCASSLGTGLGETQYFGPGTRLLVL.

J is TRBJ1-5 and V is TRBV9; D perhaps matches TRBD1 (5 bases). The CDR3 consists of 15 residues. Trimming took 2 bases from V and 6 from J, leaving 15 bases between them. Germline CDR1 reads SGDLS; CDR2 reads YYNGEE. CDR3 DNA sequence: TGTGCCAGCAGCGTCCAGGGTGGCCCCTCTCAGCCCCAGCATTTT. Its translation is CASSVQGGPSQPQHF.

This chain links TRBV19 with TRBJ2-7, with a possible D match to TRBD2 (5 bases). The CDR3 has 13 residues. Between the trimmed V and J ends, which lost 1 base and 7 bases, there was a span of 11 bases. Per the germline V gene, CDR1 is LNHDA and CDR2 is SQIVND (reference sequence). The CDR3: CASSIVGSGEQYF. In DNA form, the CDR3 reads TGTGCCAGTAGTATAGTTGGCAGCGGAGAGCAGTACTTC.

The V and J genes are TRBV28 and TRBJ2-3; TRBD2 matches at 8 bases. Germline V CDR1 and CDR2: MDHEN, SYDVKM. Trimming at V came to 3 bases and at J to 1 base, leaving 3 bases not matched to a gene. This CDR3 contains 15 residues. The CDR3 is CASSFVRGGTDTQYF. CDR3 DNA sequence: TGTGCCAGCAGTTTTGTGCGGGGGGGCACAGATACGCAGTATTTT.

The rearrangement joins TRBV15 to TRBJ2-3, with unresolved D. Per the germline V gene, CDR1 is LNHNV and CDR2 is YYDKDF (reference sequence). The CDR3 has 14 amino acids. Trimming left V 6 bases short and J 3 bases short, with 13 bases between. The CDR3 is CATRVQRGTDTQYF. The CDR3 DNA follows: TGTGCCACCAGGGTGCAGAGAGGTACAGATACGCAGTATTTT.